The TCR beta chain under discussion was sequenced for a study of CD8+ T cells in alopecia areata. Study information: Twice daily, treated patients received 5 to 10 mg of oral tofacitinib. Findings and caveats of the study: Affected lesional scalp, above all in alopecia totalis/universalis, was more clonal than normal scalp. Amid tofacitinib therapy, many expanded lesional clones stayed present in scalp and blood.

The CDR3 covers 14 residues. Deletions cut 4 bases from V and 7 bases from J, with 17 bases between. The germline V gene has CDR1 SNHLY and CDR2 FYNNEI. Described treatment: oral pan-JAK inhibitor, 5-10 mg twice daily. Sampling of alopecia areata patients yielded lesional scalp punch biopsies as well as peripheral blood. For this clone: Its antigen is unknown.

Investigators isolated RNA and reverse transcribed it into cDNA to act as the sequencing template. The protocol was immunoSEQ multiplex PCR, while the TCRdb copy is restricted to in-frame clones and leaves out a portion. The top ten clones hold around 3% of a sample with about 210,000 clones, 43% of them seen once. This TCR was recovered from a human donor with alopecia areata. The specimen was CD4+ T cells sorted from blood, collected at approximately week 36, from a patient treated with tofacitinib. The chain couples TRBV2 to TRBJ2-7, with D hard to call. CDR3 amino acids: CASSAVAKAGEQYF. CDR3 DNA: TGTGCCAGCAGTGCGGTGGCCAAAGCCGGGGAGCAGTACTTC.